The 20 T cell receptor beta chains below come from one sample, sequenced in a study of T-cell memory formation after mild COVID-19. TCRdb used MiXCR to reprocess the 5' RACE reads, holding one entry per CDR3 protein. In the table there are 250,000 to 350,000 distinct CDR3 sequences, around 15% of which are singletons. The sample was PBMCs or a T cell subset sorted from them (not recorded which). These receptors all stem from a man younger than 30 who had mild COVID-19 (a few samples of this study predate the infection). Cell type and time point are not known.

CDR3 in amino acids: CASSRAGAGANVLTF. The CDR3 DNA reads as TGTGCCAGCAGCCGGGCAGGGGCTGGGGCCAACGTCCTGACTTTC. The rearrangement joins TRBV5-8 to TRBJ2-6, with D possibly being TRBD1 (6 bases). V gave up 4 bases and J gave up 2 bases, with 10 bases separating them. CDR1 is SGHTS and CDR2 is YDEGEE in the germline V gene. CDR3 length: 15 residues.

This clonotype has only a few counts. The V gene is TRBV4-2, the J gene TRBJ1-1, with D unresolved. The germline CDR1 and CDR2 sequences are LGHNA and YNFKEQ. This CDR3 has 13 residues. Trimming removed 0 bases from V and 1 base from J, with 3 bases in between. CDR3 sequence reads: CASSQEKNTEAFF. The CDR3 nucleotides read TGTGCCAGCAGCCAAGAAAAGAACACTGAAGCTTTCTTT.

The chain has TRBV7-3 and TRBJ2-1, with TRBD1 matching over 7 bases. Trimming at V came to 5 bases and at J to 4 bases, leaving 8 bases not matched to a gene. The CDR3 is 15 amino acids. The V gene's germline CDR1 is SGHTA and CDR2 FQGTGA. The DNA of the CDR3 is TGTGCCAGCAGCCTCGCCGGGACAGATTACAATGAGCAGTTCTTC. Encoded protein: CASSLAGTDYNEQFF.

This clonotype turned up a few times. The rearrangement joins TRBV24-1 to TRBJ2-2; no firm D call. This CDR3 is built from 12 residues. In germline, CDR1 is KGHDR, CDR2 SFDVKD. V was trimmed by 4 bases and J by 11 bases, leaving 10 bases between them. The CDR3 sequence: CATSEGSRELFF. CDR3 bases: TGTGCCACCAGTGAGGGTTCGCGTGAGCTGTTTTTT.

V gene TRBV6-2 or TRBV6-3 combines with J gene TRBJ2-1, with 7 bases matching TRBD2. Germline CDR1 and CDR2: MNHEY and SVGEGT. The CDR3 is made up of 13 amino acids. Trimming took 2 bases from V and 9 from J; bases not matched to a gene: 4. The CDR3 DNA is TGTGCCAGCAGTTACGGGAGGGTGGGTGAGCAGTTCTTC. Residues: CASSYGRVGEQFF.

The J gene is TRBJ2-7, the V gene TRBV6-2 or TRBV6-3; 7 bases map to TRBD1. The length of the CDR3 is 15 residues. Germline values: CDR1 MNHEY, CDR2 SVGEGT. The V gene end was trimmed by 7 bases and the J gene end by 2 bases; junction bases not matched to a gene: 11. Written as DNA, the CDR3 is TGTGCCAGCACTAAGGGGGCCCGGGGCCCCTACGAGCAGTACGTC. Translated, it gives CASTKGARGPYEQYV.

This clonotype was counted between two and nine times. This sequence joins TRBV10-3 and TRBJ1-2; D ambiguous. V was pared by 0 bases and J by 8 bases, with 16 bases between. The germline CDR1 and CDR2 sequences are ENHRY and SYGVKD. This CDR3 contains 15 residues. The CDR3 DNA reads TGTGCCATCAGTGAGTCTCGTCAGGCGCAAATGGGCTACACCTTC. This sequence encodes CAISESRQAQMGYTF.

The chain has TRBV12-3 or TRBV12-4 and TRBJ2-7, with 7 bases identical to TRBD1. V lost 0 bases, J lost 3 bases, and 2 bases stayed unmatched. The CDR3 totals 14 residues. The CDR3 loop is CASSLAGQNYEQYF. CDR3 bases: TGTGCCAGCAGTTTAGCGGGACAGAACTACGAGCAGTACTTC.

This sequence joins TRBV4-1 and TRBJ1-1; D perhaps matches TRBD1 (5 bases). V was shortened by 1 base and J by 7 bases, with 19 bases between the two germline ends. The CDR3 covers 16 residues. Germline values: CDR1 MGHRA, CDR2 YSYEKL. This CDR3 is CASSQGSSRDGREAFF. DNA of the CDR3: TGCGCCAGCAGCCAAGGATCGTCCCGGGACGGGCGTGAAGCTTTCTTT.

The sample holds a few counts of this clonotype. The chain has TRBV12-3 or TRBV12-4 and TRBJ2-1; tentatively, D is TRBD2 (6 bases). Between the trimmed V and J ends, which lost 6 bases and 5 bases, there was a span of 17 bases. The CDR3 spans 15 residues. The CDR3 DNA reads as TGTGCCAGCAGCCCCGATGGGGCGGGGCACAATGAGCAGTTCTTC. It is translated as CASSPDGAGHNEQFF.

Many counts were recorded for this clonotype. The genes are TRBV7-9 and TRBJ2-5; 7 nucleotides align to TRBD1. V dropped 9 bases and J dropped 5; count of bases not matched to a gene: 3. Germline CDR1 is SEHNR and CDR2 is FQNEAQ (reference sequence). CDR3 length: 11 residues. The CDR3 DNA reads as TGTGCCAGTGGGACAGTGGAGACCCAGTACTTC. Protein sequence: CASGTVETQYF.

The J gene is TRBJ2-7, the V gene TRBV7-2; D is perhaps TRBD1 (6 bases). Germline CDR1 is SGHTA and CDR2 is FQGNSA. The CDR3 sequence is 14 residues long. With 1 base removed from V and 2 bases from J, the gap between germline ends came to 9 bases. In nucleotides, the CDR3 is TGTGCCAGCAGCTTAGGGACAGTGACCTACGAGCAGTACTTC. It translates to CASSLGTVTYEQYF.

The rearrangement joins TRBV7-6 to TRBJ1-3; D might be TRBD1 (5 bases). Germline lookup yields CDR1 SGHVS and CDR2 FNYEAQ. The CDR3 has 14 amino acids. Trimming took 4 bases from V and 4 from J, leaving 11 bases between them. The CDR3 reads CASSSRDGGNTIYF. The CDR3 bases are TGTGCCAGCAGCTCGAGGGACGGCGGAAACACCATATATTTT.

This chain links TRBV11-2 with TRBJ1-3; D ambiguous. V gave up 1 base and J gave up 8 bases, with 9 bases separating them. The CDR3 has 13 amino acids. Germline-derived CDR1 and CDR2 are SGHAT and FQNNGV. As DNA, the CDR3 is TGTGCCAGCAGCTTAGGCTTCGGGGACACCATATATTTT. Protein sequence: CASSLGFGDTIYF.

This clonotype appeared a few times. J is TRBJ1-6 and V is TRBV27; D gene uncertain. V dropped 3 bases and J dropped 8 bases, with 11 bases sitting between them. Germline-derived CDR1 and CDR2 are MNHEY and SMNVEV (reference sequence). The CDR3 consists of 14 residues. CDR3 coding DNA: TGTGCCAGCAGTTTTGTCGCGGAGTATTCACCCCTCCACTTT. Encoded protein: CASSFVAEYSPLHF.

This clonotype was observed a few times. DNA of the CDR3: TGTGCCAGCAGTGAGTCAGCTTCCTATGGCTACACCTTC. Residues: CASSESASYGYTF. This sequence joins TRBV6-1 and TRBJ1-2; D not certain. The CDR3 runs to 13 residues. Germline-derived CDR1 and CDR2 are MNHNS and SASEGT. Trimming took 3 bases from V and 4 from J, leaving 9 bases between them.

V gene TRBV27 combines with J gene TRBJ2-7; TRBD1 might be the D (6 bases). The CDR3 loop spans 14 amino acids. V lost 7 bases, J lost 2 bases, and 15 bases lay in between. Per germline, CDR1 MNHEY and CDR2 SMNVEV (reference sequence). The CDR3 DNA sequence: TGTGCCAGCAAAAGACAGGTTGGCGCCTACGAGCAGTACGTC. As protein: CASKRQVGAYEQYV.

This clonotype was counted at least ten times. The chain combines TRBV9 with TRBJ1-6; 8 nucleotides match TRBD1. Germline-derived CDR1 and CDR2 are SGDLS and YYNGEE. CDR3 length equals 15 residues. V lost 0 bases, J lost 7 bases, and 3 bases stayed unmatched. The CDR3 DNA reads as TGTGCCAGCAGCGTAGATGGACAGGGAAATTCACCCCTCCACTTT. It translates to CASSVDGQGNSPLHF.

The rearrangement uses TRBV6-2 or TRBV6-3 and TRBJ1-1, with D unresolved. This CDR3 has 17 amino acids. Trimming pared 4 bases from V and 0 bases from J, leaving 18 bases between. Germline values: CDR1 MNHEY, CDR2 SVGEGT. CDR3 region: CASSSGRSAVMNTEAFF. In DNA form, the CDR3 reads TGTGCCAGCAGTTCAGGACGGTCAGCCGTGATGAACACTGAAGCTTTCTTT.

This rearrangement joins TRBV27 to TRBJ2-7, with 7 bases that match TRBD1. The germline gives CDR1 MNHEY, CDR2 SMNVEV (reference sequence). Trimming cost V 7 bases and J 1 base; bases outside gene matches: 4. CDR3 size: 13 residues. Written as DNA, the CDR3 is TGTGCCAGCAATCCAGGGGGATCCTACGAGCAGTACTTC. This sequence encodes CASNPGGSYEQYF.